These 10 T cell receptor beta chains share one sample of origin, sequenced in a study of early T cells in non-severe SARS-CoV-2 infection. TCRdb fed the 5' RACE reads into MiXCR, producing one record per CDR3 protein. This sample has fewer than 120,000 distinct CDR3 sequences, with roughly 12% found just once. The material sequenced was whole blood, taken at baseline. These receptor sequences come from an adult who was a healthcare worker with PCR-confirmed SARS-CoV-2 infection or an uninfected control (not recorded which).

The CDR3 here is CASTATGTYEQYF. The CDR3 region has the DNA TGTGCCAGCACCGCGACAGGAACCTACGAGCAGTACTTC. The gene calls are TRBV12-3 or TRBV12-4 and TRBJ2-7; a weak D match, TRBD1 (6 bases). The germline V and J ends were trimmed by 7 bases and 2 bases, with 12 bases remaining between them. The CDR3 length is 13 residues.

The CDR3 sequence is CASEAGTGEETQYF. The CDR3 nucleotides read TGTGCCAGCGAGGCGGGGACAGGGGAAGAGACCCAGTACTTC. The chain carries TRBV6-6 and TRBJ2-5; 10 nucleotides match TRBD1. J lost 3 bases, V lost 8 bases, and 6 bases had no gene match. Per the germline V gene, CDR1 is MNHNY and CDR2 is SVGAGI (reference sequence). There are 14 residues in the CDR3.

This chain joins TRBV6-4 and TRBJ1-3; D unresolved. V was pared by 1 base and J by 4 bases, with 17 bases between. This CDR3 has 17 amino acids. Germline loops: CDR1 MRHNA, CDR2 SNTAGT. Here the CDR3 reads CASSDCRSETAGNTIYF. The CDR3 DNA reads TGTGCCAGCAGTGACTGTAGGTCAGAGACGGCGGGAAACACCATATATTTT.

This clonotype was counted a few times. The V gene is TRBV5-1, the J gene TRBJ2-7, with TRBD1 identical over 9 bases. The CDR3 contains 15 residues. Trimming took 4 bases from V and 3 from J; bases not matched to a gene: 8. The V gene's germline CDR1 is SGHRS and CDR2 YFSETQ. CDR3 region: CASSRGGQGSYEQYF. The CDR3 nucleotides are TGCGCCAGCAGCCGCGGGGGACAGGGTAGCTACGAGCAGTACTTC.

V gene TRBV28 combines with J gene TRBJ1-5, with D perhaps matching TRBD1 (5 bases). The CDR3 consists of 13 residues. V was cut by 7 bases and J by 6 bases, with 13 bases left in between. The germline gives CDR1 MDHEN, CDR2 SYDVKM. The CDR3 region is CASNPAGLQPQHF. The CDR3 coding sequence is TGTGCCAGCAATCCCGCGGGACTTCAGCCCCAGCATTTT.

This chain uses TRBV29-1 with TRBJ2-7; TRBD2 matches at 7 bases. Germline values: CDR1 SQVTM, CDR2 ANQGSEA. With 6 bases clipped from V and 5 bases from J, the junction kept 4 bases outside the gene matches. The CDR3 consists of 11 residues. Here the CDR3 DNA reads TGCAGCGTCGGGGGGTTGGACGAGCAGTACTTC. Protein product: CSVGGLDEQYF.

This clonotype was counted many times. The chain employs TRBV2 and TRBJ1-3; TRBD1 is a possible D gene (5 bases). The CDR3 contains 14 residues. CDR1 is SNHLY, CDR2 FYNNEI, per germline. The V and J ends lost 8 bases and 4 bases respectively, with 15 bases between them. The CDR3 DNA follows: TGTGCCAGCCAATTCCAGACAGCCGGAAACACCATATATTTT. Translating gives CASQFQTAGNTIYF. The entire variable domain, with the rest obtained from reference TRBV2 and TRBJ1-3, is as follows: EPEVTQTPSHQVTQMGQEVILRCVPISNHLYFYWYRQILGQKVEFLVSFYNNEISEKSEIFDDQFSVERPDGSNFTLKIRSTKLEDSAMYFCASQFQTAGNTIYFGEGSWLTVV.

Only a few counts were recorded for this clonotype. The V call is TRBV9, the J call TRBJ2-3, with 8 positions matching TRBD2. The CDR3 consists of 17 residues. CDR1 and CDR2 (germline): SGDLS, YYNGEE. V shed 0 bases, J shed 6 bases, and the junction held 12 bases outside the gene matches. The CDR3 bases are TGTGCCAGCAGCGTAGGGAGCAGCGGGAGAGGAACGGATACGCAGTATTTT. This encodes CASSVGSSGRGTDTQYF.

The chain carries TRBV19 and TRBJ2-5; D is unresolved. The germline V and J ends were trimmed by 2 bases and 5 bases, with 3 bases remaining between them. This CDR3 region has 11 residues. Germline V gene sequence: CDR1 LNHDA, CDR2 SQIVND (reference sequence). The CDR3 spells CASSIKETQYF. CDR3 DNA sequence: TGTGCCAGTAGTATAAAGGAGACCCAGTACTTC.

This clonotype was observed many times. V usage is TRBV2 and J usage is TRBJ2-3; 11 nucleotides align to TRBD2. V lost 1 base, J lost 2 bases, and 5 bases stayed unmatched. The germline V gene has CDR1 SNHLY and CDR2 FYNNEI. The CDR3 is 17 amino acids. CDR3 sequence (DNA): TGTGCCAGCAGTGAAGGGGAGACTAGCGGGATCACAGATACGCAGTATTTT. Translation: CASSEGETSGITDTQYF.